The text below deals with one TCR beta chain. The antigen it recognizes is unknown. No much larger clone exists at a distance of one base, and base qualities are not known. These data come from a study of Graves' ophthalmopathy and Graves' hyperthyroidism (dated by TCRdb to the late 2010s). About the full investigation: Peripheral blood was collected at initial diagnosis, prior to any treatment. The study used signatures of the TCR beta repertoire to tell Graves' ophthalmopathy apart from Graves' hyperthyroidism and to predict which patients would progress to ophthalmopathy. In roughly six hyperthyroidism patients, the T-cell repertoires found in thyroid tissue were compared with those found in blood. Following sample collection, hyperthyroidism patients were given methimazole at a starting dose of 30 mg daily, and ophthalmopathy patients were given high-dose intravenous methylprednisolone. The 100 or so discovery patients were randomly divided into training and test sets at a 7:3 ratio. To explore V-J signatures that distinguish ophthalmopathy from hyperthyroidism, a discovery set of about a hundred patients was enrolled, made up of about 40 with ophthalmopathy and 57 with stable hyperthyroidism. In total, around 140 blood samples were TCR-sequenced: approximately 42 ophthalmopathy, under 85 hyperthyroidism and approximately 17 hyperthyroidism-to-ophthalmopathy patients. The independent validation cohort included under 20 hyperthyroidism patients plus 17 patients who later progressed from hyperthyroidism to ophthalmopathy.

TCR beta CDR3 regions were amplified from RNA transcripts for repertoire sequencing. The first round of RT-PCR was done with HTBI primers and the Qiagen OneStep RT-PCR kit, and was followed by a second round of multiplex PCR, then size selection and purification. Sequencing of the libraries was carried out on an Illumina HiSeq2000 in paired-end mode with 100 bp reads. In the paper's pipeline: SOAPnuke was used to process the reads, removing any read that contained adapters or uncalled bases, had a mean Phred below 15, or lacked an exact match to the constant primer or identifier. COPE v1.2.5 was used to merge high-quality paired reads. Each unique nucleotide sequence was treated as a clonotype, and MiTCR v1.1 was used to align the clonotypes to the IMGT TRB V, D and J references. Only V-J combinations with frequency above 0.0001 were analysed, covering around 99% of repertoires. For each V-J combination, a TCR clonal expansion and chaos score was defined as F50 clonal expansion divided by the chaos observed in the TCRdist matrix. Welch's t-statistics and random forest were used to reduce features to approximately 13 V-J combinations, which were fed into a naive Bayes classifier. The Morisita-Horn index was used to measure how similar the thyroid and blood repertoires were. The public sequencing data were trimmed at Q25 with fastp and processed into clonotypes with MiXCR by TCRdb, which kept only in-frame beta chains. Each record represents a unique CDR3 protein, reported with the most common genes and DNA among its rows. TCRdb's processing, not the study's, gives the V and J calls here. This sample has 200,000 to 250,000 distinct CDR3 sequences in its table, and roughly 21% of those were observed once. The ten biggest clones cover roughly 39% of the sample.

The ophthalmopathy patients had moderately to severely active disease, with a Clinical Activity Score of 3 or higher, a NOSPECS grade of 4 or higher, and a disease duration of less than 3 months. Anyone with other autoimmune diseases, uncontrolled infections, pregnancy or lactation was excluded from the study. Diagnosis relied on clinical symptoms, serum thyroxine, TRAb, thyroid ultrasound and orbital computed tomography. Ficoll-Paque density gradient centrifugation was used to isolate PBMCs from approximately 11 ml of fresh peripheral blood. Total RNA was extracted with Trizol reagent and quality-checked on an Agilent 2100 Bioanalyzer. The cysteine opens and the phenylalanine closes a CDR3 of 15 amino acids. Only CDR3 DNA is held: 45 bases, read in frame from base 1. CDR1 and CDR2, looked up from the germline V gene (reference sequence), are MNHEY and SMNVEV. V gives up 4 bases and J gives up 0 bases, and the segment between their germline ends measures 10 bases.

The research as a whole found: Among expanded thyroid clonotypes with frequency above 0.001, most also showed up in blood, which suggests that blood repertoires may reflect the thyroid immune response. Ophthalmopathy was separated from stable hyperthyroidism by the 13-signature model with just under 90% sensitivity and 81% to 84% specificity in cross-validation and with 80%/75% in the test set. Sample size was not statistically predetermined, and group allocation was not concealed from the investigators. In validation, the model predicted ophthalmopathy progression with more than 55% sensitivity and 72.22% specificity; roughly 12 predicted patients were CT-confirmed with GO in a median of 6.5 months.

The V and J genes are TRBV27 and TRBJ1-5; confidence is insufficient to name the D gene. Sequencing was done on a sample of peripheral blood. This TCR was recovered from a woman between 50 and 59 years old with Graves' ophthalmopathy. Donor details come from another sample of the same person, matched by shared clones. CDR3 loop: CASSYGTYSNQPQHF. In nucleotide form, the sequence is TGTGCCAGCAGTTACGGCACGTATAGCAATCAGCCCCAGCATTTT.